These T cell receptor beta chains were read from a single sample in a study of blood T cell repertoires in COVID-19. Produced via immunoSEQ multiplex PCR; TCRdb's table is partial and in-frame only. The data show about 75,000 clones, 88% seen once. Source material: peripheral blood. The receptors derive from a human donor in a cohort sampled during active COVID-19. Each CDR3 is given with its conserved first and last residue. The D gene is left open where the match is weak. Clone size is shown for a subset of rows, as once, few, many or a class of expanded clone.

v_gene: TRBV28
d_gene: NA
j_gene: TRBJ2-1
abundance: NA
CDR3nt: TGTGCCAGCAGTCTACGGACTCGCTCCTACAATGAGCAGTTCTTC
CDR3aa: CASSLRTRSYNEQFF

v_gene: TRBV7-8
d_gene: NA
j_gene: TRBJ1-2
abundance: NA
CDR3nt: TGTGCCAGCAGCTTAGCGCATAGGACACCCGTCATCCCGCGTGGCTACACCTTC
CDR3aa: CASSLAHRTPVIPRGYTF

v_gene: TRBV19
d_gene: TRBD1
j_gene: TRBJ1-1
abundance: NA
CDR3nt: TGTGCCAGTAGTACAGGGGGCGCTTTGTACACTGAAGCTTTCTTT
CDR3aa: CASSTGGALYTEAFF

v_gene: TRBV5-1
d_gene: TRBD1
j_gene: TRBJ2-3
abundance: NA
CDR3nt: TGCGCCAGCAGCATTCAGACAGGGGGCGTCACAGATACGCAGTATTTT
CDR3aa: CASSIQTGGVTDTQYF

v_gene: TRBV21-1
d_gene: NA
j_gene: TRBJ1-1
abundance: few
CDR3nt: TGTGCCAGGACAGGGGACACTGAAGCTTTCTTT
CDR3aa: CARTGDTEAFF

v_gene: TRBV11-3
d_gene: NA
j_gene: TRBJ2-7
abundance: NA
CDR3nt: TGTGCCAGCAGCTCATCGGCCTACGAGCAGTACTTC
CDR3aa: CASSSSAYEQYF

v_gene: TRBV29-1
d_gene: NA
j_gene: TRBJ1-3
abundance: few
CDR3nt: TGCAGCGTATGTAATTTACCCCAGGGAAACACCATATATTTT
CDR3aa: CSVCNLPQGNTIYF

v_gene: TRBV29-1
d_gene: NA
j_gene: TRBJ2-1
abundance: few
CDR3nt: TGCAGCGTTGTAAGAAGGGGTCGGACCTACAATGAGCAGTTCTTC
CDR3aa: CSVVRRGRTYNEQFF

v_gene: TRBV5-1
d_gene: NA
j_gene: TRBJ2-3
abundance: NA
CDR3nt: TGCGCCAGCAGCTTAGGGGGTAGCACAGATACGCAGTATTTT
CDR3aa: CASSLGGSTDTQYF

v_gene: TRBV19
d_gene: NA
j_gene: TRBJ1-2
abundance: once
CDR3nt: TGTGCCAGTAGGGGGGACAAGAACTATGGCTACACCTTC
CDR3aa: CASRGDKNYGYTF

v_gene: TRBV5-5
d_gene: TRBD1
j_gene: TRBJ2-5
abundance: NA
CDR3nt: TGTGCCAGCAGCGGAGACAGGGTACGAGAGACCCAGTACTTC
CDR3aa: CASSGDRVRETQYF

v_gene: TRBV3-1/TRBV3-2
d_gene: TRBD2
j_gene: TRBJ2-1
abundance: NA
CDR3nt: TGTGCCAGCAGCCAGCGGGGGGCCCGGAGGTCCTACAATGAGCAGTTCTTC
CDR3aa: CASSQRGARRSYNEQFF

v_gene: TRBV5-4
d_gene: NA
j_gene: TRBJ1-2
abundance: NA
CDR3nt: TGTGCCAGCAGCTCTTTGAGGGCCGGCTACACCTTC
CDR3aa: CASSSLRAGYTF

v_gene: TRBV5-1
d_gene: TRBD1
j_gene: TRBJ1-5
abundance: NA
CDR3nt: TGCGCCAGCAGCTTGGGAGACAGGGTTAGTCAGCCCCAGCATTTT
CDR3aa: CASSLGDRVSQPQHF

v_gene: TRBV14
d_gene: NA
j_gene: TRBJ2-4
abundance: NA
CDR3nt: TGTGCCAGCAGCCAACAGGGTCGTTCCATTCAGTACTTC
CDR3aa: CASSQQGRSIQYF

v_gene: TRBV20-1
d_gene: TRBD2
j_gene: TRBJ2-2
abundance: NA
CDR3nt: TGCAGTGCTAGTCCCCCCAGAGCGGGAGTTAACACCGGGGAGCTGTTTTTT
CDR3aa: CSASPPRAGVNTGELFF

v_gene: TRBV9
d_gene: NA
j_gene: TRBJ2-6
abundance: once
CDR3nt: TGTGCCAGCAGTCGATCAACCGGAGGGTCTTTCCACGAAACTGGGGCCAACGTCCTGACTTTC
CDR3aa: CASSRSTGGSFHETGANVLTF

v_gene: TRBV30
d_gene: NA
j_gene: TRBJ2-2
abundance: NA
CDR3nt: TGTGCCTGGAGTTATCGACTTCGGATTACCGGGGAGCTGTTTTTT
CDR3aa: CAWSYRLRITGELFF

v_gene: TRBV4-1
d_gene: NA
j_gene: TRBJ1-1
abundance: NA
CDR3nt: TGCGCCAGCAGCCCGGGGTCTAGGAACACTGAAGCTTTCTTT
CDR3aa: CASSPGSRNTEAFF

v_gene: TRBV9
d_gene: NA
j_gene: TRBJ2-3
abundance: NA
CDR3nt: TGTGCCAGCAGCGGCGGAAGCACAGATACGCAGTATTTT
CDR3aa: CASSGGSTDTQYF

v_gene: TRBV6-6
d_gene: NA
j_gene: TRBJ1-2
abundance: few
CDR3nt: TGTGCCAGCAGCCCCGGAGGGGCTAGCTATGGCTACACCTTC
CDR3aa: CASSPGGASYGYTF

v_gene: TRBV15
d_gene: TRBD1
j_gene: TRBJ1-4
abundance: NA
CDR3nt: TGTGCCACCAGCAGGGGACAGGCTTTTAATGAAAAACTGTTTTTT
CDR3aa: CATSRGQAFNEKLFF

v_gene: TRBV19
d_gene: TRBD2
j_gene: TRBJ2-1
abundance: NA
CDR3nt: TGTGCCAGTAATCAGCGGGAGACCTCCTACAATGAGCAGTTCTTC
CDR3aa: CASNQRETSYNEQFF

v_gene: TRBV15
d_gene: NA
j_gene: TRBJ2-4
abundance: NA
CDR3nt: TGTGCCACCAGCGCAGTCTCGGGACAAATCAAAAACATTCAGTACTTC
CDR3aa: CATSAVSGQIKNIQYF

v_gene: TRBV29-1
d_gene: NA
j_gene: TRBJ1-3
abundance: NA
CDR3nt: TGCAGCGTTGAACTTCTTACAGGGTCTTACTCTGGAAACACCATATATTTT
CDR3aa: CSVELLTGSYSGNTIYF

v_gene: TRBV27
d_gene: NA
j_gene: TRBJ1-2
abundance: NA
CDR3nt: TGTGCCAGCAGTTTATCTCGTCCGGGACACCGGATCTATGGCTACACCTTC
CDR3aa: CASSLSRPGHRIYGYTF

v_gene: TRBV19
d_gene: TRBD2
j_gene: TRBJ2-2
abundance: once
CDR3nt: TGTGCCAGTAGTGTACTAGCGGGGGACTACACCGGGGAGCTGTTTTTT
CDR3aa: CASSVLAGDYTGELFF

v_gene: TRBV5-5
d_gene: TRBD2
j_gene: TRBJ2-4
abundance: NA
CDR3nt: TGTGCCAGCAGCCTAGGACTAGCGGAAGCCAAAAACATTCAGTACTTC
CDR3aa: CASSLGLAEAKNIQYF

v_gene: TRBV28
d_gene: NA
j_gene: TRBJ1-4
abundance: once
CDR3nt: TGTGCCAGCAGCTCCACCACAGGGATACCTAATGAAAAACTGTTTTTT
CDR3aa: CASSSTTGIPNEKLFF

v_gene: TRBV6-5
d_gene: NA
j_gene: TRBJ2-5
abundance: NA
CDR3nt: TGTGCCAGCACCACGGGAGAGACCCAGTACTTC
CDR3aa: CASTTGETQYF

v_gene: TRBV5-5
d_gene: NA
j_gene: TRBJ1-5
abundance: NA
CDR3nt: TGTGCCAGCAGCTCATTAATAGATCAGCCCCAGCATTTT
CDR3aa: CASSSLIDQPQHF